This T cell receptor beta chain originates from a study of blood T cell repertoires in COVID-19. Per the original methods: How many nucleated cells were present was estimated from reference gene primer amplification. The protocol was immunoSEQ multiplex PCR, while the TCRdb copy is restricted to in-frame clones and leaves out a portion. D and trimming come from the DNA, and the V and J calls and clone size come from that table. The sample has about 30,000 clones, around 87% seen once. Germline CDR1 reads SQVTM; CDR2 reads ANQGSEA. With 4 bases removed from V and 5 bases from J, the gap between germline ends came to 12 bases. There are 12 residues in the CDR3.

Source material: peripheral blood. The sequence derives from a human donor in a cohort sampled during active COVID-19. The donor label of this sample is uncertain. The V and J genes are TRBV29-1 and TRBJ2-7; D may be TRBD2 (6 bases). DNA for the CDR3: TGCAGCGTTGGGAGGGGAGCGGACGAGCAGTACTTC. Amino acid sequence: CSVGRGADEQYF.